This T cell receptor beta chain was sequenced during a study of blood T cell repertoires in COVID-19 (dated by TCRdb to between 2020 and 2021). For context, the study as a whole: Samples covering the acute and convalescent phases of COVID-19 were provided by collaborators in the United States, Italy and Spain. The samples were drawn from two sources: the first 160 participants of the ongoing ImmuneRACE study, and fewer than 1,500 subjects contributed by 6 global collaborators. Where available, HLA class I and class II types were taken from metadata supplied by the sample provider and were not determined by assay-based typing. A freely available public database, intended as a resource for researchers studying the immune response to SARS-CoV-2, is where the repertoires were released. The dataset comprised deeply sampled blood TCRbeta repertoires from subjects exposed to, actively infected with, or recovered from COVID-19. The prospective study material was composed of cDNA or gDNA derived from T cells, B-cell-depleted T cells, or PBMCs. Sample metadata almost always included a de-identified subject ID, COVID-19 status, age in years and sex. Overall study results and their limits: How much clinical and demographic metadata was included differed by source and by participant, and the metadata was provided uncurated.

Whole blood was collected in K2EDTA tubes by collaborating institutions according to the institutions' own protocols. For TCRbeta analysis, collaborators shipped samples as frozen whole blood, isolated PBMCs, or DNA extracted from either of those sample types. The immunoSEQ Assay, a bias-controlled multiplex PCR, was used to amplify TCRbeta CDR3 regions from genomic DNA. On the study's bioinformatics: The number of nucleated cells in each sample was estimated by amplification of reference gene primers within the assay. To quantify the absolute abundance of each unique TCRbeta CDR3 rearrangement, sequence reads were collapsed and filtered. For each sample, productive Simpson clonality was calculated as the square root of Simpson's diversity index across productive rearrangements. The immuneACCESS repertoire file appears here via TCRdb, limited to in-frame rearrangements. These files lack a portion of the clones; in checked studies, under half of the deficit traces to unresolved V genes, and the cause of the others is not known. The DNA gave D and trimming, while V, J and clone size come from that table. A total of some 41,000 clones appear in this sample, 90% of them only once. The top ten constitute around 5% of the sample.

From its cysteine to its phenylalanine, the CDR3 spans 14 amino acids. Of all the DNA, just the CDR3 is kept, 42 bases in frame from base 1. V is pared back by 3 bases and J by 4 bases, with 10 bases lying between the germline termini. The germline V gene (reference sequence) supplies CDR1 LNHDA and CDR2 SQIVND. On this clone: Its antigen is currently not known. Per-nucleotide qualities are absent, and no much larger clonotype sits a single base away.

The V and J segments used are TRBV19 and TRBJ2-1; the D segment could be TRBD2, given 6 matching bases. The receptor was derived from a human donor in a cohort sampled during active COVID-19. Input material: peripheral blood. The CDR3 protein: CASSIPGTYNEQFF. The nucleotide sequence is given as TGTGCCAGTAGTATTCCAGGGACTTACAATGAGCAGTTCTTC.